This T cell receptor beta chain originates from a study of tumor-infiltrating lymphocytes in primary liver carcinoma. Study-wide context: Patients were men and women aged 30 to 69 years.

This clonotype came up many times. Its target is unknown. CDR3 length: 13 residues. CDR1 MNHNS and CDR2 SASEGT come from the germline V gene. With 8 bases clipped from V and 9 bases from J, the junction kept 6 bases outside the gene matches. TCR beta cDNA was reverse-transcribed from around 0.55 ug of total RNA. The reaction used a constant-region primer and ProtoScript II reverse transcriptase. Sequencing libraries for TCR beta derived from three nested multiplex PCR rounds that used slightly modified ARM-PCR. Primers for the first two PCR rounds were TRBV1-TRBV30 forward primers and a C-beta reverse primer (around 10 cycles per round). MiXCR, run by TCRdb on the multiplex PCR reads, gives a single entry per CDR3 protein. The sample shows under 150,000 distinct CDR3 sequences, roughly 70% of them seen only once. Study-wide results and limits: Blood trailed tumors significantly in top-250-clone fraction (p = 0.039). Researchers found tumor-adjacent and tumor-blood pairs overlapped less than tumor region pairs.

Co-extraction yielded RNA and DNA from roughly 20-30 mg of unsorted bulk tissue. The gene calls are TRBV6-1 and TRBJ2-1; 11 bases fit TRBD2. What was sequenced was tumor-adjacent normal liver tissue. The TCR originated in a woman aged 60-75 years with primary liver carcinoma and hepatitis B virus infection. The CDR3 here is CASGGTSGSEQFF. The DNA for the CDR3 is TGTGCCAGCGGCGGGACTAGCGGTAGTGAGCAGTTCTTC.